The rows below give T cell receptor beta chains drawn from one sample of a study of blood T cell repertoires in COVID-19. Data came from immunoSEQ multiplex PCR; TCRdb stores just in-frame clones and leaves some out. The data contain tens of thousands of clones, around 87% of them singletons. Sequenced sample: peripheral blood. Source of these receptors: a woman older than 75 with active or convalescent COVID-19. The CDR3 runs from the conserved cysteine through the conserved F or W. Each record gives: J gene, V gene, D gene, clone size, CDR3 DNA, CDR3 protein. A D gene is named only where the DNA matches it firmly. Size values are once, few and many counts, or a class for expanded clones, and some rows have none.

TRBJ1-4 | TRBV3-1/TRBV3-2 | TRBD1 | NA | TGTGCCAGCACACAGGGGGCCTGGGAAAAACTGTTTTTT | CASTQGAWEKLFF
TRBJ2-7 | TRBV11-2 | NA | once | TGTGCCAGCAGCTCGGTAGTGAAGCAGTACTTC | CASSSVVKQYF
TRBJ1-2 | TRBV4-1 | TRBD1 | once | TGCGCCAGCAGCCAATCCGGGACAGGGGGCGCGATTAATGGCTACACCTTC | CASSQSGTGGAINGYTF
TRBJ2-1 | TRBV4-1 | NA | NA | TGCGCCAGCAGCCAAGAGGGCAGGACCTACAATGAGCAGTTCTTC | CASSQEGRTYNEQFF
TRBJ2-2 | TRBV4-1 | TRBD1 | NA | TGCGCCAGCAGCCCACAGGGGGCGCTGAACACCGGGGAGCTGTTTTTT | CASSPQGALNTGELFF
TRBJ1-5 | TRBV9 | NA | once | TGTGCCAGCAGCCAGACGGAGAGGTGGCAGCCCCAGCATTTT | CASSQTERWQPQHF
TRBJ2-5 | TRBV4-1 | NA | NA | TGCGCCAGCAGCCAAGAAGATTGGAGGGGCGGCGAGACCCAGTACTTC | CASSQEDWRGGETQYF
TRBJ2-6 | TRBV5-1 | TRBD1 | NA | TGCGCCAGCAAAACAGGGGGAAACTCTGGGGCCAACGTCCTGACTTTC | CASKTGGNSGANVLTF
TRBJ1-4 | TRBV9 | TRBD1 | NA | TGTGCCAGCAGCCCCAGGACAGGGGGAGGTGAAAAACTGTTTTTT | CASSPRTGGGEKLFF
TRBJ2-3 | TRBV9 | NA | NA | TGTGCCAGCAGCGCCCGACTAGACACAGATACGCAGTATTTT | CASSARLDTDTQYF
TRBJ1-4 | TRBV5-8 | NA | once | TGTGCCAGCAGCTTGGCCGCTGGCACCGCGGGGGAAAAACTGTTTTTT | CASSLAAGTAGEKLFF
TRBJ1-1 | TRBV12-5 | NA | NA | TGTGCTAGTGGTTTGGCGAAAAAACGGGACAAGGGGGAAGCTTTCTTT | CASGLAKKRDKGEAFF
TRBJ2-7 | TRBV5-1 | TRBD1 | few | TGCGCCAGCAGCCGAGGGACAGGGGAAACCTACGAGCAGTACTTC | CASSRGTGETYEQYF
TRBJ2-1 | TRBV4-2 | TRBD2 | NA | TGTGCCAGCAGCCAAGCCGAGGCGGGGGGGCTCTACAATGAGCAGTTCTTC | CASSQAEAGGLYNEQFF
TRBJ1-3 | TRBV6-5 | NA | NA | TGTGCCAGCAGTTACTCGATTGGGCAGGTTGGAAACACCATATATTTT | CASSYSIGQVGNTIYF
TRBJ1-1 | TRBV11-2 | NA | few | TGTGCCAGCAGCTTAGGGGGCTGGCCTGAAGCTTTCTTT | CASSLGGWPEAFF
TRBJ2-2 | TRBV6-5 | NA | NA | TGTGCCAGCAGTTATAGGGGCGGGGAGCTGTTTTTT | CASSYRGGELFF
TRBJ1-6 | TRBV28 | NA | NA | TGTGCCAGCAGTCCTCCCACAGGGCGGGATAATTCACCCCTCCACTTT | CASSPPTGRDNSPLHF
TRBJ2-5 | TRBV5-1 | TRBD1 | NA | TGCGCCAGCACTCCGACAGGGGCGAACGGGGAGACCCAGTACTTC | CASTPTGANGETQYF
TRBJ2-5 | TRBV6-5 | TRBD1 | NA | TGTGCCAGCAAACCGGGACAGGGGCGTCGGGAGACCCAGTACTTC | CASKPGQGRRETQYF
TRBJ1-2 | TRBV18 | TRBD1 | NA | TGTGCCAGCTCACCGCCCGACAGGGTTTATGGCTACACCTTC | CASSPPDRVYGYTF
TRBJ2-5 | TRBV24-1 | NA | NA | TGTGCCACCAGTGAGGGCCTGAAAATCCAAGAGACCCAGTACTTC | CATSEGLKIQETQYF
TRBJ1-3 | TRBV5-4 | NA | once | TGTGCCAGCAGCTTGGGCGGCAGGGGAGTATCTGGAAACACCATATATTTT | CASSLGGRGVSGNTIYF
TRBJ2-1 | TRBV11-3 | NA | NA | TGTGCCAGCAGCTTAGGTCTGAGGTCTAGCTTGCACAATGAGCAGTTCTTC | CASSLGLRSSLHNEQFF
TRBJ1-2 | TRBV6-2/TRBV6-3 | TRBD1 | NA | TGTGCCAGCAGTTTCGGGACAGAGCCCTATGGCTACACCTTC | CASSFGTEPYGYTF
TRBJ2-7 | TRBV11-2 | TRBD1 | once | TGTGCCAGCAGCTTAGCCCGAGGGACAGGGAAGACCGAGCAGTACTTC | CASSLARGTGKTEQYF
TRBJ1-1 | TRBV5-4 | NA | NA | TGTGCCAGCAGCAAAAGCGGGGCGTCCGCGAACACTGAAGCTTTCTTT | CASSKSGASANTEAFF
TRBJ2-3 | TRBV7-6 | TRBD2 | NA | TGTGCCAGCAGCCCAGCGGGGGTGGTGTCAGATACGCAGTATTTT | CASSPAGVVSDTQYF
TRBJ1-6 | TRBV7-2 | NA | NA | TGTGCCAGCAGCTTACTAGGGGTAAATTCACCCCTCCACTTT | CASSLLGVNSPLHF
TRBJ2-7 | TRBV4-3 | NA | NA | TGCGCCAGCAGCCAAGGAGGAGACTACGAGCAGTACTTC | CASSQGGDYEQYF
TRBJ1-3 | TRBV7-9 | NA | few | TGTGCCAGCAGCTTGGCAGGCTCTGGAAACACCATATATTTT | CASSLAGSGNTIYF
TRBJ2-1 | TRBV19 | NA | NA | TGTGCCAGTAGTAGGACAGAGAGTACCTACAATGAGCAGTTCTTC | CASSRTESTYNEQFF
TRBJ2-1 | TRBV10-2 | TRBD2 | NA | TGCGCCAGCAGTGATACCGGGACTAGCGGGGGGACTATCCCCTACAATGAGCAGTTCTTC | CASSDTGTSGGTIPYNEQFF
TRBJ2-3 | TRBV9 | TRBD2 | once | TGTGCCAGCAGCGTGAGCGGGGCCACAGATACGCAGTATTTT | CASSVSGATDTQYF
TRBJ1-6 | TRBV6-5 | TRBD1 | NA | TGTGCCAGCAGGGACAGGGAAAATTCACCCCTCCACTTT | CASRDRENSPLHF
TRBJ1-5 | TRBV18 | NA | NA | TGTGCCAGCTCACCAGCGGACGGAAGGGAGGATCAGCCCCAGCATTTT | CASSPADGREDQPQHF
TRBJ2-3 | TRBV7-3 | NA | NA | TGTGCCAGCAGCTTAAGTCCCGGGGGTAGCACAGATACGCAGTATTTT | CASSLSPGGSTDTQYF
TRBJ2-7 | TRBV27 | TRBD1 | once | TGTGCCAGCAAAACGGGGACAGGGTCTTACGAGCAGTACTTC | CASKTGTGSYEQYF
TRBJ2-1 | TRBV24-1 | NA | NA | TGTGCCACCAATAAAGTGGTATGGGCCTTCTACAATGAGCAGTTCTTC | CATNKVVWAFYNEQFF
TRBJ1-3 | TRBV4-3 | NA | NA | TGCGCCAGCAGCCTCGGGCCAGGGGCTGGAAACACCATATATTTT | CASSLGPGAGNTIYF
TRBJ1-5 | TRBV3-1/TRBV3-2 | NA | NA | TGTGCCAGCAGCCTACAACAGGTCGGGCAGCCCCAGCATTTT | CASSLQQVGQPQHF
TRBJ1-1 | TRBV9 | NA | NA | TGTGCCAGCAGCGTCGGTCCGGAACAGGGTGAATCTTTCTTT | CASSVGPEQGESFF
TRBJ1-2 | TRBV4-3 | TRBD1 | NA | TGCGCCAGCAGCCAAGAGGTACAGGGGGAGTATGGCTACACCTTC | CASSQEVQGEYGYTF
TRBJ2-3 | TRBV10-2 | TRBD2 | NA | TGCGCCAGCAGCCTAGCGGGGGGGTGGGGCACAGATACGCAGTATTTT | CASSLAGGWGTDTQYF
TRBJ1-5 | TRBV9 | TRBD1 | NA | TGTGCCAGCAGTCGGACAGGGGGTGTGAATCAGCCCCAGCATTTT | CASSRTGGVNQPQHF
TRBJ2-5 | TRBV10-2 | TRBD2 | NA | TGCGCCAGCAGTGACGGACTGATGGGACTACAAGAGACCCAGTACTTC | CASSDGLMGLQETQYF
TRBJ1-5 | TRBV19 | TRBD1 | NA | TGTGCCAGTAAGACTCCGGGACAGGGGGCCAGCAATCAGCCCCAGCATTTT | CASKTPGQGASNQPQHF
TRBJ2-2 | TRBV10-3 | NA | NA | TGTGCCATCAGGCCACTAGCAGCGAACACCGGGGAGCTGTTTTTT | CAIRPLAANTGELFF
TRBJ2-1 | TRBV6-9 | TRBD2 | NA | TGTGCCAGCAGTTATTCTGTCAAACGAGCGTTTTGTCGCGGGGGGCCATGCTCCTACAATGAGCAGTTCTTC | CASSYSVKRAFCRGGPCSYNEQFF
TRBJ1-6 | TRBV3-1/TRBV3-2 | NA | NA | TGTGCCAGCAGCCAATCAGGTAGCTCCTATAATTCACCCCTCCACTTT | CASSQSGSSYNSPLHF
TRBJ1-1 | TRBV30 | NA | NA | TGTGCCTGGGGACAGAATGAAGCTTTCTTT | CAWGQNEAFF
TRBJ2-3 | TRBV7-9 | TRBD2 | few | TGTGCCAGCAGCATGTCCGGGACTAGCGGGGGAACCACAGATACGCAGTATTTT | CASSMSGTSGGTTDTQYF
TRBJ2-3 | TRBV10-3 | NA | NA | TGTGCCATCAGAGGCGGGTCTAGCACAGATACGCAGTATTTT | CAIRGGSSTDTQYF
TRBJ1-2 | TRBV28 | NA | NA | TGTGCCAGCAGTTTATCTTCAGGGGTTGAGGGCTACACCTTC | CASSLSSGVEGYTF
TRBJ2-7 | TRBV28 | NA | NA | TGTGTCATCAGGGGCCCCTACGAGCAGTACTTC | CVIRGPYEQYF
TRBJ2-7 | TRBV6-4 | TRBD2 | NA | TGTGCCGGACGACAGTATGCCAGCGGGGAAAGCTCCTACGAGCAGTACTTC | CAGRQYASGESSYEQYF
TRBJ2-1 | TRBV18 | NA | NA | TGTGCCAGCTCTCCCTCTACGCTAGACAGGGAGCAGTTCTTC | CASSPSTLDREQFF
TRBJ1-5 | TRBV19 | NA | NA | TGTGCCAGTAGGGACCCGGGGGTTCGGCCCCAGCATTTT | CASRDPGVRPQHF
TRBJ2-5 | TRBV3-1/TRBV3-2 | NA | NA | TGTGCCAGCAGCCAAGAGTCGCGCGCGGGGGAGACCCAGTACTTC | CASSQESRAGETQYF
TRBJ1-1 | TRBV7-8 | NA | NA | TGTGCCAGCGCTACCGGGCGGGGGATCACTGAAGCTTTCTTT | CASATGRGITEAFF